The 9 T cell receptor beta chains below were found in one sample sequenced in a study of response to subunit inactivated influenza vaccine. TCRdb re-called the RT-PCR reads with MiXCR, one entry per CDR3 protein. The table records more than 600,000 distinct CDR3 sequences, less than 20% of them present only once. Sequenced material: PBMCs from blood, taken approximately 5 days after vaccination. Receptors originate from a man aged 50 to 59 who received an inactivated influenza vaccine.

The chain carries TRBV3-1 and TRBJ2-7; D unresolved. V shed 1 base and J shed 4 bases, with 8 bases lying between them. Germline V gives CDR1 LGHDT, CDR2 YNNKEL (reference sequence). This CDR3 contains 13 residues. CDR3 protein: CASSQAWGYEQYF. Written as DNA, the CDR3 is TGTGCCAGCAGCCAAGCGTGGGGTTACGAGCAGTACTTC.

This clonotype was seen a handful of times. The chain combines TRBV29-1 with TRBJ2-5; 8 nucleotides match TRBD2. CDR1 SQVTM and CDR2 ANQGSEA come from the germline V gene. J was trimmed by 5 bases and V by 4 bases; bases with no gene match: 6. The CDR3 runs 13 residues. The CDR3 protein is CSVGPAGVETQYF. The CDR3 DNA reads as TGCAGCGTTGGCCCAGCGGGAGTGGAGACCCAGTACTTC. Variable domain in full (rest from reference TRBV29-1 and TRBJ2-5): SAVISQKPSRDICQRGTSLTIQCQVDSQVTMMFWYRQQPGQSLTLIATANQGSEATYESGFVIDKFPISRPNLTFSTLTVSNMSPEDSSIYLCSVGPAGVETQYFGPGTRLLVL.

This clonotype was observed a few times. This rearrangement joins TRBV7-7 to TRBJ2-3; D is undetermined. Germline values: CDR1 SSHAT, CDR2 FNYEAQ (reference sequence). This CDR3 contains 15 residues. Trimming cost V 2 bases and J 4 bases, with 13 bases left between them. CDR3 sequence reads: CASSLNPIPPDTQYF. CDR3 nucleotide sequence: TGTGCCAGCAGCTTAAACCCCATTCCCCCAGATACGCAGTATTTT. Full variable domain (remainder filled in from reference TRBV7-7 and TRBJ2-3): GAGVSQSPRYKVTKRGQDVTLRCDPISSHATLYWYQQALGQGPEFLTYFNYEAQPDKSGLPSDRFSAERPEGSISTLTIQRTEQRDSAMYRCASSLNPIPPDTQYFGPGTRLTVL.

J is TRBJ1-1 and V is TRBV2; D ambiguous. V lost 1 base and J 1 base, leaving 7 bases between the germline ends. This CDR3 spans 14 amino acids. Germline V gives CDR1 SNHLY, CDR2 FYNNEI. For the CDR3, the DNA is TGTGCCAGCAGTGAAGTTTCTGAGAACACTGAAGCTTTCTTT. Translating gives CASSEVSENTEAFF.

This clonotype was detected once. The chain employs TRBV6-2 or TRBV6-3 and TRBJ2-7; 7 bases are shared with TRBD2. This CDR3 is built from 17 residues. J was trimmed by 1 base and V by 2 bases; bases with no gene match: 11. The germline gives CDR1 MNHEY, CDR2 SVGEGT. In DNA, the CDR3 is TGTGCCAGCAGTTACCCCTCTAGCGGACGCGAGTCCTACGAGCAGTACTTC. Protein sequence: CASSYPSSGRESYEQYF.

The sample holds many counts of this clonotype. The chain joins TRBV29-1 to TRBJ2-3, with a weak D call TRBD1 (5 bases). Germline values: CDR1 SQVTM, CDR2 ANQGSEA. V was cut by 7 bases and J by 15 bases, with 17 bases left in between. CDR3 length equals 10 residues. This CDR3 reads CSGGADAGYF. The CDR3, as DNA: TGCAGCGGTGGGGCGGATGCAGGTTATTTT.

The J gene is TRBJ1-2, the V gene TRBV3-1, with D unclear. Germline assignment: CDR1 LGHDT and CDR2 YNNKEL (reference sequence). V lost 0 bases and J lost 6, with 11 bases in between. The CDR3 covers 14 residues. CDR3 nucleotide sequence: TGTGCCAGCAGCCAAGATCTTAATTGGGATGGCTACACCTTC. Its translation is CASSQDLNWDGYTF.

The chain carries TRBV9 and TRBJ2-1; no reliable D call. CDR1 and CDR2 (germline): SGDLS, YYNGEE. With 0 bases removed from V and 4 bases from J, the gap between germline ends came to 14 bases. This CDR3 region has 16 residues. This chain's CDR3 is CASSVASDGVYNEQFF. In nucleotides, the CDR3 is TGTGCCAGCAGCGTAGCTTCCGACGGAGTATACAATGAGCAGTTCTTC. The complete variable domain, with remaining parts taken from reference TRBV9 and TRBJ2-1, reads DSGVTQTPKHLITATGQRVTLRCSPRSGDLSVYWYQQSLDQGLQFLIQYYNGEERAKGNILERFSAQQFPDLHSELNLSSLELGDSALYFCASSVASDGVYNEQFFGPGTRLTVL.

The table lists this clonotype with a few counts. The V gene is TRBV20-1, the J gene TRBJ2-2; perhaps TRBD1 as D (6 bases). The CDR3 totals 15 residues. V was clipped by 0 bases and J by 5 bases, with 13 bases between them. CDR1 and CDR2 (germline): DFQATT, SNEGSKA (reference sequence). The CDR3 loop is CSARDGRGFTGELFF. The CDR3 bases are TGCAGTGCTAGAGACGGCAGGGGATTTACCGGGGAGCTGTTTTTT.